These 27 T cell receptor beta chains were sequenced from one sample in a study of blood T cell repertoires in COVID-19. Sequencing was performed with immunoSEQ multiplex PCR; in TCRdb, only in-frame clones are kept and a portion is missing. The sample records some 99,000 clones, less than 85% being singletons. Sequencing was carried out using peripheral blood. The receptor set was obtained from a human donor in a cohort sampled during active or convalescent COVID-19.

The chain uses TRBV7-2 and TRBJ1-2; 11 bases map to TRBD1. Trimming took 3 bases from V and 4 from J; bases not matched to a gene: 7. Germline lookup yields CDR1 SGHTA and CDR2 FQGNSA. The length of the CDR3 is 16 residues. CDR3 amino acids: CASSLGQGVGGYGYTF. The DNA for the CDR3 is TGTGCCAGCAGCTTGGGACAGGGGGTCGGCGGCTATGGCTACACCTTC. Combining the CDR3 with reference TRBV7-2 and TRBJ1-2 gives the whole variable domain GAGVSQSPSNKVTEKGKDVELRCDPISGHTALYWYRQSLGQGLEFLIYFQGNSAPDKSGLPSDRFSAERTGGSVSTLTIQRTQQEDSAVYLCASSLGQGVGGYGYTFGSGTRLTVV.

V and J are TRBV7-2 and TRBJ2-5; 8 bases fit TRBD1. The trim removed 2 bases at V and 5 bases at J, leaving 7 bases unmatched. Germline CDR1 and CDR2: SGHTA and FQGNSA. The CDR3 has 15 amino acids. CDR3 sequence reads: CASSLPWTGRETQYF. CDR3 nucleotides: TGTGCCAGCAGCTTACCTTGGACAGGGCGGGAGACCCAGTACTTC.

The chain combines TRBV11-2 with TRBJ2-7, with 11 bases fitting TRBD2. The V and J ends lost 2 bases and 4 bases, in that order; junction bases with no gene match: 1. CDR1 is SGHAT and CDR2 is FQNNGV in the germline V gene. There are 14 residues in the CDR3. The CDR3 loop reads CASSLRLAGYEQYF. DNA of the CDR3: TGTGCCAGCAGCTTAAGACTAGCGGGGTACGAGCAGTACTTC.

The V call is TRBV7-7, the J call TRBJ2-3; TRBD2 is a possible D gene (5 bases). The CDR3 runs to 16 residues. The V gene lost 1 base and the J gene lost 2 bases, with 13 bases spanning the gap. Germline loops: CDR1 SSHAT, CDR2 FNYEAQ (reference sequence). The CDR3 DNA follows: TGTGCCAGCAGCTTAGGTGGGGAGCCTAACACAGATACGCAGTATTTT. It codes for CASSLGGEPNTDTQYF.

This clone was detected only once. V gene TRBV28 combines with J gene TRBJ2-1; TRBD1 is a possible D gene (6 bases). Trimming removed 6 bases at V and 7 bases at J, with 16 bases between. In germline, CDR1 is MDHEN, CDR2 SYDVKM. The CDR3 consists of 14 residues. CDR3 bases: TGTGCCAGCAGAACCGGGGACACCCGGAATGAGCAGTTCTTC. It encodes CASRTGDTRNEQFF.

The genes are TRBV29-1 and TRBJ2-1, with TRBD2 matching over 7 bases. The CDR3 runs to 12 residues. Germline V gene sequence: CDR1 SQVTM, CDR2 ANQGSEA. V was pared by 8 bases and J by 2 bases, with 3 bases of the junction left unmatched. The CDR3 DNA reads as TGCAGCCTCGGGACTACCTACAATGAGCAGTTCTTC. Encoded protein: CSLGTTYNEQFF.

The chain recombines TRBV5-6 with TRBJ2-7; TRBD2 matches at 8 bases. Per the germline V gene, CDR1 is SGHDT and CDR2 is YYEEEE. Trimming cost V 4 bases and J 2 bases; bases outside gene matches: 8. The CDR3 length is 15 residues. The CDR3 loop is CASSLQRGNTYEQYF. The DNA for the CDR3 is TGTGCCAGCAGCCTTCAGCGGGGGAATACCTACGAGCAGTACTTC.

This sequence joins TRBV7-2 and TRBJ2-3; 10 bases are shared with TRBD2. This CDR3 region has 18 residues. After removal of 1 base from V and 0 bases from J, the junction contained 7 bases not matched to a gene. Germline CDR1 is SGHTA and CDR2 is FQGNSA. In nucleotides, the CDR3 is TGTGCCAGCAGCTTAGTGATAGCGGGGGGTTCTAGCACAGATACGCAGTATTTT. The encoded protein is CASSLVIAGGSSTDTQYF.

The chain joins TRBV5-1 to TRBJ2-1; TRBD2 agrees at 12 bases. CDR1 and CDR2 (germline): SGHRS, YFSETQ. V trimming: 4 bases; J trimming: 7 bases; junction bases outside the gene matches: 9. The CDR3 is made up of 16 amino acids. The CDR3 loop is CASSPQRTSGANEQFF. CDR3 in DNA: TGCGCCAGCAGCCCGCAGAGGACTAGCGGGGCAAATGAGCAGTTCTTC.

The chain combines TRBV3-1 (or the pseudogene TRBV3-2) with TRBJ1-2; 11 nucleotides line up with TRBD1. The CDR3 consists of 16 residues. Germline values: CDR1 LGHDT, CDR2 YNNKEL (reference sequence). V was clipped by 1 base and J by 2 bases; unmatched bases: 3. The CDR3 region is CASSQGTGGGNYGYTF. For the CDR3, the DNA is TGTGCCAGCAGCCAAGGGACAGGGGGCGGGAACTATGGCTACACCTTC.

V usage is TRBV11-2 and J usage is TRBJ2-5; maybe TRBD2 (6 bases). From germline, CDR1 is SGHAT and CDR2 FQNNGV. This CDR3 comprises 14 residues. Trimming shortened V by 6 bases and J by 5 bases, and 16 bases separated the two germline ends. Here the CDR3 reads CASRTRGIGETQYF. The DNA of the CDR3 is TGTGCCAGCAGAACGCGCGGGATCGGGGAGACCCAGTACTTC. Drawing the rest from reference TRBV11-2 and TRBJ2-5, the complete variable domain is EAGVAQSPRYKIIEKRQSVAFWCNPISGHATLYWYQQILGQGPKLLIQFQNNGVVDDSQLPKDRFSAERLKGVDSTLKIQPAKLEDSAVYLCASRTRGIGETQYFGPGTRLLVL.

The chain employs TRBV6-5 and TRBJ2-7; TRBD1 is a possible D gene (7 bases). The CDR3 consists of 16 residues. Germline-derived CDR1 and CDR2 are MNHEY and SVGAGI. Trimming pared 0 bases from V and 4 bases from J, leaving 16 bases between. This CDR3 reads CASSYSFAGQQYEQYF. In DNA, the CDR3 is TGTGCCAGCAGTTACTCGTTTGCGGGACAGCAATACGAGCAGTACTTC.

The gene calls are TRBV6-6 and TRBJ2-3, with D tentatively TRBD2 (5 bases). The CDR3 consists of 16 residues. Germline CDR1 and CDR2: MNHNY and SVGAGI (reference sequence). V gave up 6 bases and J gave up 0 bases, with 16 bases separating them. CDR3 in DNA: TGTGCCAGCAGACGGGAAGAATCCCTAAGCACAGATACGCAGTATTTT. It encodes CASRREESLSTDTQYF.

The chain couples TRBV3-1 (or the pseudogene TRBV3-2) to TRBJ1-2; no clear D gene. The V end lost 3 bases, the J end lost 7 bases, and 18 bases lay between the germline ends. Germline-derived CDR1 and CDR2 are LGHDT and YNNKEL (reference sequence). The CDR3 contains 15 residues. This CDR3 is CASSHGADKAFGYTF. In DNA form, the CDR3 reads TGTGCCAGCAGCCATGGCGCAGACAAGGCTTTTGGCTACACCTTC.

V is TRBV6-5 and J is TRBJ1-2, with 8 bases identical to TRBD1. The CDR3 is 14 residues long. CDR1 and CDR2 (germline): MNHEY, SVGAGI. Trimming took 6 bases from V and 4 from J; bases not matched to a gene: 7. The CDR3 is CASRRQGLVYGYTF. CDR3 nucleotide sequence: TGTGCCAGCAGGAGACAGGGGTTAGTCTATGGCTACACCTTC.

In its sample, this clone was seen a few times. The V call is TRBV6-6, the J call TRBJ1-1, with 9 bases aligning to TRBD1. After removal of 4 bases from V and 7 bases from J, the junction contained 4 bases not matched to a gene. In germline, CDR1 is MNHNY, CDR2 SVGAGI (reference sequence). The CDR3 totals 13 residues. For the CDR3, the DNA is TGTGCCAGCAGTTCCTGGGACAGGGATGAAGCTTTCTTT. The encoded protein is CASSSWDRDEAFF.

The chain combines TRBV18 with TRBJ1-5, with 7 bases fitting TRBD1. The germline CDR1 and CDR2 sequences are KGHSH and LQKENI. Losses at the gene ends were 3 bases for V and 5 bases for J; bases not matched to a gene: 1. The CDR3 loop spans 13 amino acids. CDR3 DNA sequence: TGTGCCAGCTCACCCGGGACAGATCAGCCCCAGCATTTT. This encodes CASSPGTDQPQHF.

The sample holds many counts of this clone. An end of the junction does not agree with germline; a read error may underlie this. V usage is TRBV5-1 and J usage is TRBJ1-2; the D is unclear. The CDR3 runs 13 residues. Germline V gene sequence: CDR1 SGHRS, CDR2 YFSETQ. Written as DNA, the CDR3 is TGCGCCAGCAGTTTGGACTACGGCTATGGCTACACCTTC. Encoded protein: CASSLDYGYGYTF.

This chain uses TRBV12-5 with TRBJ1-1; 9 bases map to TRBD1. The germline V gene encodes CDR1 LGHNT and CDR2 FRNRAP. The CDR3 is made up of 16 amino acids. With 0 bases clipped from V and 3 bases from J, the junction kept 5 bases outside the gene matches. The CDR3 loop reads CASGLVLGQGHTEAFF. The CDR3 DNA is TGTGCTAGTGGTTTGGTACTAGGACAGGGGCACACTGAAGCTTTCTTT.

In DNA, the CDR3 is TGCGCCAGCAGCTTGTTAGCCCTGTCTGCTCAGAACCGGGACAATGAGCAGTTCTTC. It is translated as CASSLLALSAQNRDNEQFF. The chain joins TRBV5-1 to TRBJ2-1; D not resolved. Trimming pared 1 base from V and 5 bases from J, leaving 25 bases between. CDR3 length: 19 residues. Germline CDR1 and CDR2: SGHRS and YFSETQ.

The V gene is TRBV6-5, the J gene TRBJ1-2; no definite D call. Germline assignment: CDR1 MNHEY and CDR2 SVGAGI. Trimming left V 2 bases short and J 5 bases short, with 15 bases between. The CDR3 has 15 amino acids. The CDR3 nucleotides read TGTGCCAGCAGTTACCTAGGCACAACCACGTATGGCTACACCTTC. The encoded protein is CASSYLGTTTYGYTF.

The chain carries TRBV6-1 and TRBJ1-5, with D hard to call. Germline V gene sequence: CDR1 MNHNS, CDR2 SASEGT. V lost 2 bases and J 0 bases, leaving 17 bases between the germline ends. This CDR3 is 18 amino acids long. CDR3 DNA: TGTGCCAGCAGTGAACCCATACAGCAAACCTATAGCAATCAGCCCCAGCATTTT. It yields the protein CASSEPIQQTYSNQPQHF.

The genes are TRBV25-1 and TRBJ1-4; tentatively, D is TRBD1 (6 bases). There are 17 residues in the CDR3. Trimming left V 1 base short and J 3 bases short, with 15 bases between. Germline CDR1 MGHDK, CDR2 SYGVNS. The CDR3 DNA is TGTGCCAGCAGTGAATTCTTTGTGGGACAAGCTAATGAAAAACTGTTTTTT. It codes for CASSEFFVGQANEKLFF.

The CDR3 sequence: CASSLSLDTQYF. CDR3 in DNA: TGCGCCAGCAGCTTGAGCTTGGATACGCAGTATTTT. The chain recombines TRBV5-1 with TRBJ2-3; D unclear. The CDR3 is 12 amino acids. The V end lost 1 base, the J end lost 6 bases, and 6 bases lay between the germline ends. Looked up from germline, CDR1 is SGHRS and CDR2 is YFSETQ.

This sequence joins TRBV29-1 and TRBJ1-4; D gene ambiguous. CDR3 length equals 10 residues. Germline CDR1 and CDR2: SQVTM and ANQGSEA. V was clipped by 7 bases and J by 8 bases, with 8 bases between them. This CDR3 reads CSGYGEKLFF. CDR3 bases: TGCAGCGGGTACGGGGAAAAACTGTTTTTT.

This clone appeared a few times. The chain uses TRBV5-6 and TRBJ2-2, with 7 bases lining up with TRBD1. Germline V gene sequence: CDR1 SGHDT, CDR2 YYEEEE. J was trimmed by 5 bases and V by 5 bases; bases with no gene match: 3. This CDR3 has 13 amino acids. Here the CDR3 DNA reads TGTGCCAGCAGGCAGACAGGGACCGGGGAGCTGTTTTTT. It encodes CASRQTGTGELFF.

This clone was seen only a few times. The chain uses TRBV7-7 and TRBJ2-5; D remains ambiguous. The germline gives CDR1 SSHAT, CDR2 FNYEAQ (reference sequence). With 5 bases removed from V and 1 base from J, the gap between germline ends came to 8 bases. This CDR3 comprises 13 residues. CDR3 amino acids: CASSTDIQETQYF. In DNA form, the CDR3 reads TGTGCCAGCAGCACCGACATCCAAGAGACCCAGTACTTC.